Below are 22 T cell receptor beta chains sequenced from a single sample in a study of T-cell reconstitution after alpha-beta-depleted transplantation in children. Molecular barcoding with unique molecular identifiers was used for the TCRbeta library. TCRdb itself ran the PCR reads through MiXCR, one entry per CDR3 protein. Found here are 700,000 or so distinct CDR3 sequences, around 14% of them singletons; the top ten hold 0.79%. Sequencing used PBMCs, obtained before TCRalphabeta/CD19-depleted stem cell transplant. The receptors originated from a girl under 10 years old with congenital amegakaryocytic thrombocytopenia, due to receive a stem cell transplant.

This clonotype was observed a few times. The gene calls are TRBV4-2 and TRBJ1-2; perhaps TRBD1 as D (5 bases). The CDR3 contains 15 residues. In germline, CDR1 is LGHNA, CDR2 YNFKEQ. V was clipped by 1 base and J by 8 bases, with 17 bases between them. The CDR3 coding sequence is TGTGCCAGCAGCCAAGCGAACGATGCAGGGCGCGGCTACACCTTC. Translated: CASSQANDAGRGYTF.

This clonotype was seen a handful of times. The chain uses TRBV20-1 and TRBJ2-1, with 11 bases fitting TRBD2. Germline V lookup: CDR1 DFQATT, CDR2 SNEGSKA (reference sequence). V shed 2 bases, J shed 5 bases, and the junction held 11 bases outside the gene matches. The CDR3 is 17 amino acids. CDR3 sequence: CSARPSGTSGSHNEQFF. In nucleotides, the CDR3 is TGCAGTGCTAGACCTTCCGGAACTAGCGGGAGTCACAATGAGCAGTTCTTC.

This clonotype showed up just a few times. V is TRBV5-1 and J is TRBJ2-1; TRBD2 agrees at 14 bases. From germline, CDR1 is SGHRS and CDR2 YFSETQ. Unmatched junction bases numbered 7, after V lost 5 bases and J lost 9 bases. The CDR3 is 15 amino acids. Written as DNA, the CDR3 is TGCGCCAGCAGGGGACTAGCGGGAGAGGCTCGTGAGCAGTTCTTC. Translated, it gives CASRGLAGEAREQFF.

The sample holds many counts of this clonotype. J is TRBJ2-1 and V is TRBV20-1; 11 nucleotides match TRBD2. V trimming: 6 bases; J trimming: 7 bases; junction bases outside the gene matches: 8. The CDR3 has 14 amino acids. CDR1 is DFQATT and CDR2 is SNEGSKA in the germline V gene (reference sequence). The CDR3 protein is CSAPSTSGSNEQFF. CDR3 sequence (DNA): TGCAGTGCCCCGTCCACTAGCGGGAGTAATGAGCAGTTCTTC.

The V call is TRBV5-1, the J call TRBJ2-6; D is unclear. Germline CDR1 is SGHRS and CDR2 is YFSETQ. CDR3 length equals 14 residues. Trimming left V 5 bases short and J 4 bases short, with 10 bases between. CDR3 loop: CASRLQSGANVLTF. The CDR3 nucleotides read TGCGCCAGCAGGCTTCAGTCCGGGGCCAACGTCCTGACTTTC.

The chain couples TRBV12-3 or TRBV12-4 to TRBJ2-1, with no clear D. The CDR3 contains 16 residues. With 2 bases removed from V and 0 bases from J, the gap between germline ends came to 11 bases. CDR3 coding DNA: TGTGCCAGCAGTTTAACGGGTGCCCCCTCCTACAATGAGCAGTTCTTC. This sequence encodes CASSLTGAPSYNEQFF.

This clonotype occurred many times. V gene TRBV2 combines with J gene TRBJ1-2; D is perhaps TRBD1 (5 bases). The CDR3 sequence is 13 residues long. CDR1 is SNHLY, CDR2 FYNNEI, per germline. Trimming removed 3 bases at V and 3 bases at J, with 8 bases between. CDR3 DNA: TGTGCCAGCAGTGAGGGACGTGACTATGGCTACACCTTC. It specifies CASSEGRDYGYTF.

The sample holds many counts of this clonotype. The chain recombines TRBV5-1 with TRBJ2-5; a weak D match, TRBD2 (5 bases). The CDR3 has 15 amino acids. The germline CDR1 and CDR2 sequences are SGHRS and YFSETQ. Deletions cut 3 bases from V and 3 bases from J, with 15 bases between. The CDR3 spells CASSSSWTGKETQYF. The DNA for the CDR3 is TGCGCCAGCAGCTCAAGTTGGACGGGAAAAGAGACCCAGTACTTC. Full variable domain (rest looked up from reference TRBV5-1 and TRBJ2-5): KAGVTQTPRYLIKTRGQQVTLSCSPISGHRSVSWYQQTPGQGLQFLFEYFSETQRNKGNFPGRFSGRQFSNSRSEMNVSTLELGDSALYLCASSSSWTGKETQYFGPGTRLLVL.

About this clonotype: A much larger clone lies one base from this, so it may be a read error. This chain connects TRBV20-1 to TRBJ2-3; 10 bases map to TRBD2. Germline V CDR1 and CDR2: DFQATT, SNEGSKA (reference sequence). This CDR3 contains 16 residues. In DNA, the CDR3 is TGCGGTGCTAGAGTCTCCCCTAGCGGGAGAACAGATACGCAGTATTTT. This translates into CGARVSPSGRTDTQYF.

About this clonotype itself: One end of the junction varies from germline; a read error may be responsible. The chain uses TRBV12-3 or TRBV12-4 and TRBJ2-1; D is undetermined. The CDR3 is made up of 15 amino acids. CDR3 in amino acids: CASSFTSGNYNEQLF. In DNA, the CDR3 is TGTGCCAGCAGTTTTACGAGTGGAAATTACAATGAGCAGCTCTTC.

The chain couples TRBV7-9 to TRBJ2-6, with a weak D call TRBD1 (5 bases). CDR3 length: 15 amino acids. The germline V and J ends were trimmed by 4 bases and 3 bases, with 10 bases remaining between them. Germline V gene data show CDR1 as SEHNR and CDR2 as FQNEAQ (reference sequence). CDR3 residues: CASSWPGFGANVLTF. CDR3 DNA sequence: TGTGCCAGCAGCTGGCCAGGGTTTGGGGCCAACGTCCTGACTTTC.

In its sample, this clonotype was seen a few times. A read error may produce the germline difference seen at one junction end. The gene calls are TRBV7-9 and TRBJ2-3; no clear D. From germline, CDR1 is SEHNR and CDR2 FQNEAQ (reference sequence). CDR3 length equals 13 residues. The CDR3 region has the DNA TGTGCCAGCAGCAAACAGAGCAAAGATACGCAGTATTTT. It encodes CASSKQSKDTQYF.

The sample holds many counts of this clonotype. CDR3 in DNA: TGTGCCTTCGCGCCTTTTAGCGGGAGGGTCTACAATGAGCAGTTCTTC. Protein sequence: CAFAPFSGRVYNEQFF. The rearrangement uses TRBV30 and TRBJ2-1; TRBD2 aligns across 11 bases. The germline CDR1 and CDR2 sequences are GTSNPN and SVGIG (reference sequence). CDR3 length equals 16 residues. V was clipped by 7 bases and J by 3 bases; unmatched bases: 11. Complete variable domain (other parts from reference TRBV30 and TRBJ2-1): SQTIHQWPATLVQPVGSPLSLECTVEGTSNPNLYWYRQAAGRGLQLLFYSVGIGQISSEVPQNLSASRPQDRQFILSSKKLLLSDSGFYLCAFAPFSGRVYNEQFFGPGTRLTVL.

The table lists this clonotype with many counts. This sequence joins TRBV20-1 and TRBJ2-3; possible D gene TRBD1, 5 bases. V gave up 4 bases and J gave up 2 bases, with 16 bases separating them. The CDR3 has 15 amino acids. The germline V gene encodes CDR1 DFQATT and CDR2 SNEGSKA (reference sequence). CDR3 DNA sequence: TGCAGTGCTAACCACCAGGGTCTTATCACAGATACGCAGTATTTT. The encoded protein is CSANHQGLITDTQYF.

This clonotype was detected ten times or more. V gene TRBV10-3 combines with J gene TRBJ1-4, with D uncertain. Trimming cost V 2 bases and J 7 bases, with 11 bases left between them. The CDR3 consists of 14 residues. The germline V gene has CDR1 ENHRY and CDR2 SYGVKD. CDR3 nucleotides: TGTGCCATCAGTGAGGGAACCCACTCTGAAAAACTGTTTTTT. This sequence encodes CAISEGTHSEKLFF.

This clonotype showed up many times. The rearrangement uses TRBV5-1 and TRBJ2-3; 7 bases align to TRBD2. Germline V gene lookup returns CDR1 SGHRS and CDR2 YFSETQ. The CDR3 contains 15 residues. The ends lost 5 bases at V and 1 base at J; junction bases unmatched: 7. This CDR3 reads CASRTTAGGTDTQYF. As DNA, the CDR3 is TGCGCCAGCAGAACGACTGCGGGAGGCACAGATACGCAGTATTTT.

In this sample, this clonotype turned up many times. The chain combines TRBV5-1 with TRBJ1-1; the D gene is possibly TRBD1 (5 bases). This CDR3 spans 17 amino acids. Trimming removed 2 bases at V and 1 base at J, with 18 bases between. From germline, CDR1 is SGHRS and CDR2 YFSETQ. CDR3 coding DNA: TGCGCCAGCAGCTTCCGGGGACGGGATGTTGGGAACACTGAAGCTTTCTTT. It is translated as CASSFRGRDVGNTEAFF. Full variable domain (rest looked up from reference TRBV5-1 and TRBJ1-1): KAGVTQTPRYLIKTRGQQVTLSCSPISGHRSVSWYQQTPGQGLQFLFEYFSETQRNKGNFPGRFSGRQFSNSRSEMNVSTLELGDSALYLCASSFRGRDVGNTEAFFGQGTRLTVV.

The chain combines TRBV5-1 with TRBJ2-2, with 8 nucleotides matching TRBD2. Germline values: CDR1 SGHRS, CDR2 YFSETQ. The CDR3 loop spans 14 amino acids. The J segment lost 5 bases and the V segment lost 3 bases, leaving 3 bases of the junction unmatched. The CDR3 coding sequence is TGCGCCAGCAGCTCCGGGACTAGAACCGGGGAGCTGTTTTTT. Protein product: CASSSGTRTGELFF.

V is TRBV4-1 and J is TRBJ2-7, with D perhaps matching TRBD1 or TRBD2 (6 bases each). Trimming removed 1 base from V and 4 bases from J, with 11 bases in between. Per the germline V gene, CDR1 is MGHRA and CDR2 is YSYEKL. The length of the CDR3 is 14 residues. The CDR3 DNA sequence: TGCGCCAGCAGCCAAGGAGGGGGGTATTACGAGCAGTACTTC. Translating gives CASSQGGGYYEQYF.

The V and J genes are TRBV4-1 and TRBJ2-2; D is perhaps TRBD1 (6 bases). The CDR3 loop spans 15 amino acids. Germline-derived CDR1 and CDR2 are MGHRA and YSYEKL. V shed 5 bases and J shed 5 bases, with 15 bases lying between them. The CDR3 protein is CASSTGTPRTGELFF. The CDR3, as DNA: TGCGCCAGCAGCACCGGGACACCAAGGACCGGGGAGCTGTTTTTT.

This clonotype was picked up many times. The V gene is TRBV29-1, the J gene TRBJ2-3; D is unclear. The CDR3 runs 10 residues. In germline, CDR1 is SQVTM, CDR2 ANQGSEA. V lost 0 bases, J lost 10 bases, and 5 bases lay in between. DNA of the CDR3: TGCAGCGTTGAAGAGGCTGCGCAGTATTTT. Its protein is CSVEEAAQYF.

The V call is TRBV6-5, the J call TRBJ2-7; the match to TRBD1 covers 11 bases. J lost 3 bases, V lost 2 bases, and 0 bases had no gene match. Germline-derived CDR1 and CDR2 are MNHEY and SVGAGI. CDR3 size: 14 residues. The CDR3 loop is CASSYGTGGYEQYF. DNA of the CDR3: TGTGCCAGCAGTTACGGGACAGGGGGCTACGAGCAGTACTTC.